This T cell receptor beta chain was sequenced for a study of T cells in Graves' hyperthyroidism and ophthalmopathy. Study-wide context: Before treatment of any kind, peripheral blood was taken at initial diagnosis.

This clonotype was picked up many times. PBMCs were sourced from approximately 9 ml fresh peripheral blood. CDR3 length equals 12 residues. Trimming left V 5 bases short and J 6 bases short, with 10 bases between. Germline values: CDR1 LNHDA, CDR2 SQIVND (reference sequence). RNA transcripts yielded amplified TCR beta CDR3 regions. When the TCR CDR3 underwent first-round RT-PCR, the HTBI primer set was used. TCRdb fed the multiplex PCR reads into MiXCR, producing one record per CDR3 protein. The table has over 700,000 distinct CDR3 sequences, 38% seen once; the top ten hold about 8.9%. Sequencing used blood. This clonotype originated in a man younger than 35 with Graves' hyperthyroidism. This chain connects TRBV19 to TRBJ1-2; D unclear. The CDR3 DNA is TGTGCCAGTAGTTCCGGACCCCATGGCTACACCTTC. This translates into CASSSGPHGYTF. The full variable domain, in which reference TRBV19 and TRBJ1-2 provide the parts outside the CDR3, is DGGITQSPKYLFRKEGQNVTLSCEQNLNHDAMYWYRQDPGQGLRLIYYSQIVNDFQKGDIAEGYSVSREKKESFPLTVTSAQKNPTAFYLCASSSGPHGYTFGSGTRLTVV.